These 16 T cell receptor beta chains originate from one sample sequenced in a study of blood T cell repertoires in COVID-19. Using immunoSEQ multiplex PCR, the repertoire was profiled, and TCRdb retains in-frame clones only, with some absent. The table has about 200,000 clones, approximately 80% seen once. The sample comprised PBMCs or T cells enriched from blood (not recorded which). The receptors derive from a middle-aged woman with acute COVID-19.

The V and J genes are TRBV5-1 and TRBJ2-7, with D perhaps TRBD1 (6 bases). V gave up 1 base and J gave up 5 bases, with 13 bases separating them. Germline CDR1 reads SGHRS; CDR2 reads YFSETQ. CDR3 size: 14 residues. The CDR3 sequence is CASSLTRGGDEQYF. Here the CDR3 DNA reads TGCGCCAGCAGCTTGACCAGGGGTGGCGACGAGCAGTACTTC.

The rearrangement uses TRBV24-1 and TRBJ2-1, with 9 nucleotides matching TRBD1. The CDR3 has 16 amino acids. Losses at the gene ends were 6 bases for V and 7 bases for J; bases not matched to a gene: 12. Germline V lookup: CDR1 KGHDR, CDR2 SFDVKD. The CDR3 here is CATSTTGTGSRNEQFF. In DNA, the CDR3 is TGTGCCACCAGTACGACAGGGACAGGGTCGAGGAATGAGCAGTTCTTC.

The rearrangement joins TRBV6-5 to TRBJ2-5; tentative D call: TRBD2 (5 bases). CDR1 and CDR2 from the germline V gene are MNHEY and SVGAGI. The CDR3 has 14 residues. The germline V and J ends were trimmed by 6 bases and 4 bases, with 15 bases remaining between them. CDR3 sequence: CASSQTRSGETQYF. DNA for the CDR3: TGTGCCAGCAGCCAAACTAGAAGCGGAGAGACCCAGTACTTC.

This clone has a handful of counts. The chain links TRBV5-1 to TRBJ1-2; D gene ambiguous. The germline V gene encodes CDR1 SGHRS and CDR2 YFSETQ. This CDR3 has 12 residues. V shed 0 bases and J shed 4 bases, with 4 bases lying between them. The CDR3 coding sequence is TGCGCCAGCAGCTTGGACAGCTATGGCTACACCTTC. This sequence encodes CASSLDSYGYTF.

The chain recombines TRBV27 with TRBJ1-4; 7 positions match TRBD1. From germline, CDR1 is MNHEY and CDR2 SMNVEV (reference sequence). The CDR3 sequence is 15 residues long. V lost 5 bases and J lost 0; bases outside the gene matches: 3. This chain's CDR3 is CASSPQGATNEKLFF. The CDR3 bases are TGTGCCAGCAGTCCCCAGGGGGCAACTAATGAAAAACTGTTTTTT.

Of note for this clone: Other DNA sequences in the same sample also yield this CDR3. The chain is built from TRBV28 and TRBJ1-5; a possible D gene is TRBD1 (6 bases). The CDR3 has 15 amino acids. The V gene lost 1 base and the J gene lost 6 bases, with 13 bases spanning the gap. Germline CDR1 is MDHEN and CDR2 is SYDVKM. The DNA of the CDR3 is TGTGCCAGCAGTTTATCGGGGGGCGCGGGTCAGCCCCAGCATTTT. This codes for CASSLSGGAGQPQHF. The full variable domain, completed using reference TRBV28 and TRBJ1-5, is DVKVTQSSRYLVKRTGEKVFLECVQDMDHENMFWYRQDPGLGLRLIYFSYDVKMKEKGDIPEGYSVSREKKERFSLILESASTNQTSMYLCASSLSGGAGQPQHFGDGTRLSIL.

This chain links TRBV4-3 with TRBJ2-2; D may be TRBD2 (6 bases). CDR3 size: 14 residues. V gave up 4 bases and J gave up 1 base, with 7 bases separating them. Per the germline V gene, CDR1 is LGHNA and CDR2 is YSLEER. CDR3 nucleotides: TGCGCCAGCAGCCCTAGCGAGAACACCGGGGAGCTGTTTTTT. Translated: CASSPSENTGELFF.

The chain recombines TRBV9 with TRBJ2-5, with D perhaps TRBD2 (6 bases). From germline, CDR1 is SGDLS and CDR2 YYNGEE. This CDR3 has 16 amino acids. The V gene lost 4 bases and the J gene lost 9 bases, with 25 bases spanning the gap. The CDR3 here is CASSPLGPRLPGAQYF. The DNA of the CDR3 is TGTGCCAGCAGCCCTCTAGGGCCCCGTTTACCGGGGGCCCAGTACTTC.

The rearrangement joins TRBV5-6 to TRBJ1-5; 9 positions match TRBD1. The J segment lost 5 bases and the V segment lost 3 bases, leaving 9 bases of the junction unmatched. In germline, CDR1 is SGHDT, CDR2 YYEEEE. The CDR3 has 16 residues. Here the CDR3 reads CASSSTGTGSHQPQHF. The CDR3 DNA follows: TGTGCCAGCAGCTCAACCGGGACAGGGAGCCATCAGCCCCAGCATTTT.

The chain couples TRBV5-6 to TRBJ1-3; 7 positions match TRBD1. The CDR3 runs to 14 residues. Germline lookup yields CDR1 SGHDT and CDR2 YYEEEE. J was trimmed by 7 bases and V by 1 base; bases with no gene match: 5. CDR3: CASSLRGPHNTIYF. CDR3 coding DNA: TGTGCCAGCAGCTTGAGGGGGCCCCACAACACCATATATTTT.

This clone has at least ten counts. The J gene is TRBJ2-7, the V gene TRBV7-8; 8 bases are shared with TRBD2. The CDR3 runs to 13 residues. From germline, CDR1 is SGHVS and CDR2 FQNEAQ. The J segment lost 4 bases and the V segment lost 5 bases, leaving 4 bases of the junction unmatched. This chain's CDR3 is CASSLRGGYEQYF. The CDR3 DNA follows: TGTGCCAGCAGCCTACGCGGGGGGTACGAGCAGTACTTC.

This clone was seen a few times. This sample includes further DNA sequences coding for the same CDR3. DNA of the CDR3: TGCGCCAGCAGTGAGTCCGGACACCGCAATCAGCCCCAGCATTTT. This translates into CASSESGHRNQPQHF. The rearrangement links TRBV10-2 to TRBJ1-5; a weak D match, TRBD1 (5 bases). Per germline, CDR1 WSHSY and CDR2 SAAADI. The CDR3 loop spans 15 amino acids. V was trimmed by 0 bases and J by 2 bases, leaving 8 bases between them.

The gene calls are TRBV3-1 (or the pseudogene TRBV3-2) and TRBJ1-5; the D gene is possibly TRBD1 (5 bases). The germline gives CDR1 LGHDT, CDR2 YNNKEL (reference sequence). Trimming took off 1 base at V and 3 bases at J, with 13 bases between the two ends. This CDR3 has 16 residues. The CDR3 DNA sequence: TGTGCCAGCAGCCAAGGAATACGGACAAACAATCAGCCCCAGCATTTT. Residues: CASSQGIRTNNQPQHF.

The chain joins TRBV9 to TRBJ1-6, with 7 bases fitting TRBD1. The CDR3 loop spans 14 amino acids. Germline V CDR1 and CDR2: SGDLS, YYNGEE. The ends lost 4 bases at V and 7 bases at J; junction bases unmatched: 5. The CDR3 nucleotides are TGTGCCAGCAGCCCGGGACAGAACAATTCACCCCTCCACTTT. Protein: CASSPGQNNSPLHF.

About this clone itself: Other nucleotide sequences in the sample specify the same CDR3. V gene TRBV9 combines with J gene TRBJ1-6, with 7 bases identical to TRBD1. Germline-derived CDR1 and CDR2 are SGDLS and YYNGEE. This CDR3 has 15 amino acids. The J segment lost 7 bases and the V segment lost 1 base, leaving 5 bases of the junction unmatched. The CDR3 coding sequence is TGTGCCAGCAGCGTAACCGGGACAGAGAATTCACCCCTCCACTTT. This sequence encodes CASSVTGTENSPLHF.

A few counts support this clone. The chain recombines TRBV5-6 with TRBJ1-1; 7 bases agree with TRBD1. The junction had 11 bases not matched to a gene; V was cut back by 4 bases and J by 8 bases. This CDR3 is built from 14 residues. Germline CDR1 reads SGHDT; CDR2 reads YYEEEE. The CDR3 bases are TGTGCCAGCAGCCCCCTAAGACAGGGCTTCGAAGCTTTCTTT. Its protein product is CASSPLRQGFEAFF. Supplemented by reference TRBV5-6 and TRBJ1-1, the full variable domain reads DAGVTQSPTHLIKTRGQQVTLRCSPKSGHDTVSWYQQALGQGPQFIFQYYEEEERQRGNFPDRFSGHQFPNYSSELNVNALLLGDSALYLCASSPLRQGFEAFFGQGTRLTVV.